The clone carrying this T cell receptor (beta chain) was counted only a few times. The junction had 5 bases not matched to a gene; V was cut back by 4 bases and J by 0 bases. The CDR3 spans 15 residues. Germline CDR1 and CDR2: MNHEY and SVGAGI. This table comes from immunoSEQ multiplex PCR, and its TCRdb copy is limited to in-frame clones, with some not included. This sample has just over 35,000 clones, with roughly 87% found just once. The sample is drawn from a study of blood T cell repertoires in COVID-19. Overall study: Italy, Spain and the United States were the sources of the convalescent and acute COVID-19 samples.

The sequence came from a man in his 60s with acute or convalescent COVID-19. The J gene is TRBJ2-7, the V gene TRBV6-5; 8 positions match TRBD1. Sequencing was carried out using peripheral blood. The CDR3 protein is CASSFLGQGSYEQYF. CDR3 DNA: TGTGCCAGCAGTTTCCTAGGACAGGGCTCCTACGAGCAGTACTTC.